This entry is about one TCR beta chain. These data originate in a study of blood T cell repertoires in COVID-19. At the level of the study: Acute and convalescent COVID-19 samples came from the United States, Italy and Spain.

Sequenced by immunoSEQ multiplex PCR; TCRdb stores in-frame clones only, minus some. This sample has under 300,000 clones, with 85% to 90% found just once. Participants' own reports of clinical history determined their cohort assignment. The sequenced material came from PBMCs or T cells enriched from blood (not recorded which). This receptor was obtained from a young man who had recovered from COVID-19.

The CDR3 bases are TGTGCCACCAGCAGACCTTTCCTCGAGGGTGAAAAACTGTTTTTT. This sequence encodes CATSRPFLEGEKLFF. The rearrangement joins TRBV15 to TRBJ1-4, with D uncertain. The CDR3 has 15 amino acids. The V end lost 2 bases, the J end lost 7 bases, and 14 bases lay between the germline ends. Germline CDR1 reads LNHNV; CDR2 reads YYDKDF (reference sequence).